This TCR beta chain was recovered during a study of PD-1 blockade in classical Hodgkin lymphoma. Findings and limits, study-wide: By cycle point C4D1, TCR diversity had risen significantly in CD4+ cells (but not CD8+ cells). The diversity seen at baseline in complete responders resembled that of newly diagnosed patients. TCR diversity at baseline was reported to be reduced in newly diagnosed patients relative to healthy donors.

Each patient relapsed following autologous stem cell transplantation, and prior brentuximab vedotin exposure differed. V lost 5 bases and J 3 bases, leaving 13 bases between the germline ends. The length of the CDR3 is 14 residues. Germline loops: CDR1 SEHNR, CDR2 FQNEAQ (reference sequence). About this clone itself: Its antigen remains unknown.

Measured with immunoSEQ multiplex PCR; TCRdb has only the in-frame clones, and not every one. This table has fewer than 100,000 clones, roughly 89% appearing once. V is TRBV7-9 and J is TRBJ1-1, with D perhaps TRBD1 (6 bases). This TCR derives from a human donor with classical Hodgkin lymphoma. The sequences come from peripheral blood mononuclear cells (PBMCs), collected at baseline. In nucleotides, the CDR3 is TGTGCCAGCAGCACGGGGACACTCTACACTGAAGCTTTCTTT. Translated: CASSTGTLYTEAFF. The full variable domain, with the rest looked up from reference TRBV7-9 and TRBJ1-1, is DTGVSQNPRHKITKRGQNVTFRCDPISEHNRLYWYRQTLGQGPEFLTYFQNEAQLEKSRLLSDRFSAERPKGSFSTLEIQRTEQGDSAMYLCASSTGTLYTEAFFGQGTRLTVV.